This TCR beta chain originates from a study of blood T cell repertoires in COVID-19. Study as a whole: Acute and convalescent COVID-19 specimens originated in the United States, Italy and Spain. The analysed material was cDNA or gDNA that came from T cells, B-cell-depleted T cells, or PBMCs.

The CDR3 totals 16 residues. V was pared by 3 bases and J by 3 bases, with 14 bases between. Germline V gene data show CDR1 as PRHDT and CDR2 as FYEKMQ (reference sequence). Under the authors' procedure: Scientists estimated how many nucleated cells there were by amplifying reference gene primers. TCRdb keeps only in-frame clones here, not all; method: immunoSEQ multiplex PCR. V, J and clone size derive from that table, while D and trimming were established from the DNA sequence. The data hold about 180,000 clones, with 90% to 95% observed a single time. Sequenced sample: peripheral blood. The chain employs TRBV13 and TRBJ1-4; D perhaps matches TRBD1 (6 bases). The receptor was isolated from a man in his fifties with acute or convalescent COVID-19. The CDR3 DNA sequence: TGTGCCAGCAGCTTGAGTGAGGACAGCTCTAATGAAAAACTGTTTTTT. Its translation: CASSLSEDSSNEKLFF. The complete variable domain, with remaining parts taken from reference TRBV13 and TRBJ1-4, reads AAGVIQSPRHLIKEKRETATLKCYPIPRHDTVYWYQQGPGQDPQFLISFYEKMQSDKGSIPDRFSAQQFSDYHSELNMSSLELGDSALYFCASSLSEDSSNEKLFFGSGTQLSVL.